The rows below give T cell receptor beta chains drawn from one sample of a study of T cell responses to AZD1222 COVID-19 vaccine. Method: immunoSEQ multiplex PCR; TCRdb's copy keeps in-frame clones and lacks some. The sample comprises about 120,000 clones, 65% to 90% of which are singletons, and approximately 20% rests with the top ten. The sample in question was peripheral blood, obtained on day 0 of AZD1222 vaccination. The receptors come from an adult in good health. The CDR3 runs from the conserved cysteine through the conserved F or W.

TRBV14	TRBJ1-1	CASSRDVWVNTEAFF
TRBV28	TRBJ2-7	CASSLWRYEQYF
TRBV19	TRBJ2-7	CASSSGPFSYEQYF
TRBV28	TRBJ1-1	CASSSGPIVLMNTEAFF
TRBV3-1/TRBV3-2	TRBJ2-3	CASSQAGVGDTQYF
TRBV7-9	TRBJ2-7	CASSPPNSNYEQYF
TRBV7-3	TRBJ2-4	CASSSDPKNIQYF
TRBV19	TRBJ1-1	CASREREMNTEAFF
TRBV7-9	TRBJ1-1	CASSPSGVMNTEAFF
TRBV7-2	TRBJ2-1	CASSIPGGEQFF
TRBV9	TRBJ2-7	CASSVEAAGEQYF
TRBV3-1/TRBV3-2	TRBJ2-7	CASSQDFRDEQYF
TRBV2	TRBJ1-5	CASSGQASNQPQHF
TRBV19	TRBJ2-1	CASSIDGRSTYNEQFF
TRBV29-1	TRBJ2-5	CSASGGDQETQYF
TRBV4-2	TRBJ2-3	CASSQDLRTSGGPSTDTQYF
TRBV2	TRBJ1-2	CASSVTGVNGYTF
TRBV21-1	TRBJ1-5	CASSKIQGYSNQPQHF
TRBV6-5	TRBJ1-3	CASKGSPGNTIYF
TRBV3-1/TRBV3-2	TRBJ1-2	CASSPGRIPPFYGYTF
TRBV15	TRBJ1-1	CATSREGAVNTEAFF
TRBV5-1	TRBJ1-4	CASSLALSTTNEKLFF
TRBV6-2/TRBV6-3	TRBJ1-5	CASSTGLSLHF
TRBV5-1	TRBJ2-1	CASSLSPSGGAYNEQFF
TRBV6-5	TRBJ1-1	CASSYSILRGTEAFF
TRBV2	TRBJ1-3	CASNRVGNTIYF